This TCR beta chain emerged from a study of shared clonotypes between healthy human individuals. Profiling relied on immunoSEQ multiplex PCR, and the TCRdb table lists in-frame clones only, not all of them. Of roughly 1 million clones listed, 75% to 85% are singletons. The CDR3 is 16 amino acids. J gave up 6 bases and V 4 bases, and 8 bases lay outside the gene matches. Germline V lookup: CDR1 SGHNT, CDR2 YYREEE (reference sequence). V and J are TRBV5-4 and TRBJ2-3; 13 bases align to TRBD2. The source of this sequence is a man aged 18 to 30 in good health. Some clones in this sample may be carry-over from other donors' samples. Sequencing was carried out using memory CD4+ T cells from PBMCs. Subset given: CD45RA-negative fraction. The CDR3 reads CASSPRTSGSLDTQYF. CDR3 coding DNA: TGTGCCAGCAGCCCCAGGACTAGCGGGAGTCTGGATACGCAGTATTTT.